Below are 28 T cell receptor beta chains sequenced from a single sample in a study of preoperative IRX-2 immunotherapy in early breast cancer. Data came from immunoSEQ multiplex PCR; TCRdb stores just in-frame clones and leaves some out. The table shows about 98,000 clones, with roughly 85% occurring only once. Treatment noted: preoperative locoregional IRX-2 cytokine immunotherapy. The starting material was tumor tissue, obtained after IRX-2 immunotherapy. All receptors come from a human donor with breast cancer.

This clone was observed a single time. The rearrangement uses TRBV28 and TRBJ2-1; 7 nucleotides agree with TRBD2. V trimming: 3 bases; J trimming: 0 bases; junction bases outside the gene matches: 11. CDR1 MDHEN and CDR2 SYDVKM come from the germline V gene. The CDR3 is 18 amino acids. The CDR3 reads CASSFWGVGGSSYNEQFF. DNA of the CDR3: TGTGCCAGCAGTTTTTGGGGCGTTGGCGGGAGCTCCTACAATGAGCAGTTCTTC.

The CDR3 is CASTRLGGAGANVLTF. As DNA, the CDR3 is TGCGCCAGCACCCGGTTAGGGGGGGCCGGGGCCAACGTCCTGACTTTC. V gene TRBV5-1 combines with J gene TRBJ2-6; a possible D gene is TRBD2 (7 bases). The CDR3 extends over 16 amino acids. Germline lookup yields CDR1 SGHRS and CDR2 YFSETQ. V was clipped by 6 bases and J by 4 bases, with 17 bases between them.

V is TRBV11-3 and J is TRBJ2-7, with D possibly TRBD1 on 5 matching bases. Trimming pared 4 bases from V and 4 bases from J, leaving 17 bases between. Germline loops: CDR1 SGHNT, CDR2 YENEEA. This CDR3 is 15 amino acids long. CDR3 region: CASSSNRNPLYEQYF. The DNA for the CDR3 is TGTGCCAGCAGCTCGAACAGGAACCCCCTTTACGAGCAGTACTTC.

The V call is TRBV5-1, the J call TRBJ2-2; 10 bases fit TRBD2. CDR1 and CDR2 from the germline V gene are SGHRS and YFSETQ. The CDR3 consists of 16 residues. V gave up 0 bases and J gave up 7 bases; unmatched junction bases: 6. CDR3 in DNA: TGCGCCAGCAGCTTGGAGCGGGAGGGCCTGGTCGGGGAGCTGTTTTTT. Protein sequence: CASSLEREGLVGELFF. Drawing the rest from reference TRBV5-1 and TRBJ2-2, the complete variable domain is KAGVTQTPRYLIKTRGQQVTLSCSPISGHRSVSWYQQTPGQGLQFLFEYFSETQRNKGNFPGRFSGRQFSNSRSEMNVSTLELGDSALYLCASSLEREGLVGELFFGEGSRLTVL.

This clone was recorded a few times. This chain's CDR3 is CASSPRDRVDLGLAGVNEQFF. CDR3 DNA: TGTGCCAGCAGCCCCCGGGACAGGGTAGACCTTGGACTAGCGGGAGTCAATGAGCAGTTCTTC. This rearrangement joins TRBV14 to TRBJ2-1; TRBD2 aligns across 13 bases. The CDR3 covers 21 residues. After removal of 4 bases from V and 6 bases from J, the junction contained 21 bases not matched to a gene. Germline lookup yields CDR1 SGHDN and CDR2 FVKESK.

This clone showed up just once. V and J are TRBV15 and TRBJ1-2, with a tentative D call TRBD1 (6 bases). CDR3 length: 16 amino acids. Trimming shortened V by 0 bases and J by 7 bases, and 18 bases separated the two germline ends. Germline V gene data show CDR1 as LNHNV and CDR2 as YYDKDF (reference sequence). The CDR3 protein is CATSRDPSQGSFGYTF. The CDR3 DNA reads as TGTGCCACCAGCAGAGATCCCTCGCAGGGGTCCTTTGGCTACACCTTC.

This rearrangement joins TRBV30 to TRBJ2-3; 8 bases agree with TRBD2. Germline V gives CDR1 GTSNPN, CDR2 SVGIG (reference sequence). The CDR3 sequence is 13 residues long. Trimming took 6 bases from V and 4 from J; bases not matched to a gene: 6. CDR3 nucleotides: TGTGCCTGTGGCGGGGGGTTGCCAGATACGCAGTATTTT. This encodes CACGGGLPDTQYF.

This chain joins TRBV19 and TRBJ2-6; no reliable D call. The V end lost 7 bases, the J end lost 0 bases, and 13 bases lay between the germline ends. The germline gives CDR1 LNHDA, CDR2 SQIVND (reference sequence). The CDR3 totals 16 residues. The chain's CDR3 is CASKMLGLSGANVLTF. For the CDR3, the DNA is TGTGCCAGTAAGATGCTGGGTCTCTCTGGGGCCAACGTCCTGACTTTC.

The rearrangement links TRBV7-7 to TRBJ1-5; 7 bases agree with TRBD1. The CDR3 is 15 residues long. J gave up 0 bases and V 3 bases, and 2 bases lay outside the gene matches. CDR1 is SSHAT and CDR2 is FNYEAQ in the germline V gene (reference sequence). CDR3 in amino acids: CASSFRGFSNQPQHF. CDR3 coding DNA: TGTGCCAGCAGCTTCAGGGGGTTTAGCAATCAGCCCCAGCATTTT. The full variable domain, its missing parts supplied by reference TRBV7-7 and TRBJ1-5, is GAGVSQSPRYKVTKRGQDVTLRCDPISSHATLYWYQQALGQGPEFLTYFNYEAQPDKSGLPSDRFSAERPEGSISTLTIQRTEQRDSAMYRCASSFRGFSNQPQHFGDGTRLSIL.

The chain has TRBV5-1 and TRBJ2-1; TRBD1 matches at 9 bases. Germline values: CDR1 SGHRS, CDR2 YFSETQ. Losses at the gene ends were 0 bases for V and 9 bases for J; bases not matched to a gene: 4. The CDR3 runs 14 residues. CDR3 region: CASSLGGQGLEQFF. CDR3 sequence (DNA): TGCGCCAGCAGCTTGGGGGGACAGGGTCTTGAGCAGTTCTTC. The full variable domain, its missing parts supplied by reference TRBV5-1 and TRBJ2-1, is KAGVTQTPRYLIKTRGQQVTLSCSPISGHRSVSWYQQTPGQGLQFLFEYFSETQRNKGNFPGRFSGRQFSNSRSEMNVSTLELGDSALYLCASSLGGQGLEQFFGPGTRLTVL.

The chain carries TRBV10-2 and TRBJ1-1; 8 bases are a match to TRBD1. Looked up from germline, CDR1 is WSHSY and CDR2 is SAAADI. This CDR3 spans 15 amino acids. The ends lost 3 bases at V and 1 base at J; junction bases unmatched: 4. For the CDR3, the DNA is TGCGCCAGCAGTGATGGCGGGACAGGGAACACTGAAGCTTTCTTT. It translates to CASSDGGTGNTEAFF.

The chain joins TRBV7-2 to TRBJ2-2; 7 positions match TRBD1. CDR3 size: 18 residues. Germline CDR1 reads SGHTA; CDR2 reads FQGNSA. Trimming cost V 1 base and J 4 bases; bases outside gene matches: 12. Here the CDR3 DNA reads TGTGCCAGCAGCTTAGGCGTATCGACAGGGCCGTTCACCGGGGAGCTGTTTTTT. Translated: CASSLGVSTGPFTGELFF.

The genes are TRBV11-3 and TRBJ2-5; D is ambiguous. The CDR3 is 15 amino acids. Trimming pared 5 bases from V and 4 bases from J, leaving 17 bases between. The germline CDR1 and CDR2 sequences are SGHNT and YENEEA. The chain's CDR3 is CASSQVDDAVETQYF. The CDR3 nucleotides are TGTGCCAGCAGCCAAGTCGACGACGCGGTAGAGACCCAGTACTTC.

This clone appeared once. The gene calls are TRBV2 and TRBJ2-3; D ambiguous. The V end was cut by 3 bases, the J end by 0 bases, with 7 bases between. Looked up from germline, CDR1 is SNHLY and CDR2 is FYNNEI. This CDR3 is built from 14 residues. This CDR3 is CASSDGSSTDTQYF. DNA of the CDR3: TGTGCCAGCAGTGATGGTTCTAGCACAGATACGCAGTATTTT. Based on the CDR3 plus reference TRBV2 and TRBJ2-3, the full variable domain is EPEVTQTPSHQVTQMGQEVILRCVPISNHLYFYWYRQILGQKVEFLVSFYNNEISEKSEIFDDQFSVERPDGSNFTLKIRSTKLEDSAMYFCASSDGSSTDTQYFGPGTRLTVL.

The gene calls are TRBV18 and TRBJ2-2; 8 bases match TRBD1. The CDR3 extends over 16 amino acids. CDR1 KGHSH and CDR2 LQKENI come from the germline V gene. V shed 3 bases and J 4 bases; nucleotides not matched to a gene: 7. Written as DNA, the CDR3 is TGTGCCAGCTCACCTCAGGGGGCGCGAAGCACCGGGGAGCTGTTTTTT. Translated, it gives CASSPQGARSTGELFF. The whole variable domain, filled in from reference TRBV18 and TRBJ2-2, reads NAGVMQNPRHLVRRRGQEARLRCSPMKGHSHVYWYRQLPEEGLKFMVYLQKENIIDESGMPKERFSAEFPKEGPSILRIQQVVRGDSAAYFCASSPQGARSTGELFFGEGSRLTVL.

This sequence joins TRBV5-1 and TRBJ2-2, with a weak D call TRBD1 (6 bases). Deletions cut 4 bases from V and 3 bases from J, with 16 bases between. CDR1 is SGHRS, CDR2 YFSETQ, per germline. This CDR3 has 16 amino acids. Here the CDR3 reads CASSPQMGADTGELFF. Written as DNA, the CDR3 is TGCGCCAGCAGCCCCCAAATGGGGGCGGACACCGGGGAGCTGTTTTTT.

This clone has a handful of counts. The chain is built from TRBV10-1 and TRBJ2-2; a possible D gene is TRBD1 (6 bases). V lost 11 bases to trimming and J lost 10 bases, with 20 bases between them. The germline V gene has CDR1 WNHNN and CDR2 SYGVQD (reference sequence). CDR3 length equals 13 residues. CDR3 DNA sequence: TGCGCCGGGGGACATAGTCGGGGTAAGGAGCTGTTTTTT. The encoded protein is CAGGHSRGKELFF.

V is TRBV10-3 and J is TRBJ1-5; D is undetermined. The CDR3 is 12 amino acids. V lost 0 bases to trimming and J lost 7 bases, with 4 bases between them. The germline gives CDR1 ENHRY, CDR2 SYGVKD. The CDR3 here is CAISESVQPQHF. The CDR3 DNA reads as TGTGCCATCAGTGAGTCGGTGCAGCCCCAGCATTTT.

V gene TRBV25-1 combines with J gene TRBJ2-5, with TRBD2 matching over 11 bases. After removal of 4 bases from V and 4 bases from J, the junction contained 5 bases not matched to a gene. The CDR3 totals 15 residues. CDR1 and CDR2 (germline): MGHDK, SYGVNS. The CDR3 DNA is TGTGCCAGCAGTGCGACTAGCGGGAAGTTAGAGACCCAGTACTTC. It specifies CASSATSGKLETQYF.

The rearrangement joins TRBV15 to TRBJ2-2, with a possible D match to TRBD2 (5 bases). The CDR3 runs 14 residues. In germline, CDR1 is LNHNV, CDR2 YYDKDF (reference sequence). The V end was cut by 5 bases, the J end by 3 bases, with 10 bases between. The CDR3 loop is CATSAGLDTGELFF. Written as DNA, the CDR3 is TGTGCCACCAGCGCGGGTCTAGACACCGGGGAGCTGTTTTTT.

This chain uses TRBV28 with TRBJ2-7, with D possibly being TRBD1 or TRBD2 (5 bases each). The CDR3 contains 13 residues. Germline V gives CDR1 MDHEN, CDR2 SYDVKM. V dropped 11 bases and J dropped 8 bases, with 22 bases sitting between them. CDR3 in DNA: TGTGCCGGGGGACCCCAGGGCTCTGGGAAGCAGTACTTC. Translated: CAGGPQGSGKQYF.

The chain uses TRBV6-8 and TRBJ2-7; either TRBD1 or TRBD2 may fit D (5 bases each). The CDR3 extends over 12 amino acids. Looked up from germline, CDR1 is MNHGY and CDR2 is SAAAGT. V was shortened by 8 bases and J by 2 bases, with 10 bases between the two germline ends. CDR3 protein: CASRDGTYEQYF. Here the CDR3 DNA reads TGTGCCAGCCGGGACGGGACCTACGAGCAGTACTTC.

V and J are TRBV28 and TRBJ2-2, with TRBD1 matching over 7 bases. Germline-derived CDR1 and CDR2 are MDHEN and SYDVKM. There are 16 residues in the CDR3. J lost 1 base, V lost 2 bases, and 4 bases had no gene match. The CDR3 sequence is CASSLMGQWNTGELFF. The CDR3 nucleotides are TGTGCCAGCAGTTTAATGGGACAGTGGAACACCGGGGAGCTGTTTTTT.

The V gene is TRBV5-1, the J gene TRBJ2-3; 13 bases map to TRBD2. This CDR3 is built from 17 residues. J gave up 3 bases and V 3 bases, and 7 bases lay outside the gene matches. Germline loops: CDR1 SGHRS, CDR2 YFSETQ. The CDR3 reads CASSSITSGGATDTQYF. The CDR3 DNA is TGCGCCAGCAGCTCAATTACTAGCGGGGGGGCTACAGATACGCAGTATTTT.

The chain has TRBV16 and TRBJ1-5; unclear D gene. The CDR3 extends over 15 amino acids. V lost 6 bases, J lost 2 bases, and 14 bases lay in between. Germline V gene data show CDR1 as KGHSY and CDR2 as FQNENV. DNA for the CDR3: TGTGCCAGCAGTTTCGGACGGTGGGGCAATCAGCCCCAGCATTTT. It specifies CASSFGRWGNQPQHF.

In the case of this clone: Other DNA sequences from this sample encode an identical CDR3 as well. The CDR3 region is CASSPPTSTDTQYF. CDR3 sequence (DNA): TGTGCCAGCTCACCTCCAACTAGCACAGATACGCAGTATTTT. The rearrangement joins TRBV18 to TRBJ2-3; D ambiguous. The V end was cut by 3 bases, the J end by 0 bases, with 7 bases between. Per germline, CDR1 KGHSH and CDR2 LQKENI. The CDR3 is 14 amino acids.

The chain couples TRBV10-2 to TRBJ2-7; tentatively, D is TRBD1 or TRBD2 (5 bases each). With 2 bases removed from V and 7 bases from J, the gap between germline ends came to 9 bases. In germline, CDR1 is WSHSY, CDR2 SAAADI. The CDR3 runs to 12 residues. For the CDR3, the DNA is TGCGCCAGCAGTGAGGGGGGTTTGGAGCAGTACTTC. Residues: CASSEGGLEQYF.

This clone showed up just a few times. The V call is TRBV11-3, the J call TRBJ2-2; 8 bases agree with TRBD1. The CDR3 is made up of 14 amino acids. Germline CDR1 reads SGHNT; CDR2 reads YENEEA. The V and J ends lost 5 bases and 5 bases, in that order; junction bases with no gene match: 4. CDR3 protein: CASSRTGRTGELFF. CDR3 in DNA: TGTGCCAGCAGCCGGACAGGGAGGACCGGGGAGCTGTTTTTT.